The 25 T cell receptor beta chains in this list originate from one sample, sequenced in a study of spatial heterogeneity in lung cancer. TCRdb processed the 5' RACE reads anew with MiXCR; each CDR3 protein has one entry. The repertoire includes some 6,900 distinct CDR3 sequences, more than 12% of them detected once, and 8% to 10% sits in the top ten. For these receptors, no antigen is known. General study results and limits: How many expanded intratumoral alpha and beta TCRs were present tracked the tumor mutation count, which was a count of nonsynonymous mutations.

Regarding time point: sample taken at primary tumor resection. The material was lung tumor tissue, obtained at surgery. The receptors originated from a male donor with early-stage non-small cell lung cancer.

This clonotype was counted ten times or more. The chain couples TRBV6-1 to TRBJ1-2; 7 nucleotides line up with TRBD1. Germline V gives CDR1 MNHNS, CDR2 SASEGT. The J segment lost 2 bases and the V segment lost 6 bases, leaving 3 bases of the junction unmatched. The CDR3 has 13 residues. In DNA form, the CDR3 reads TGTGCCAGCAGGACGGGACAGAACTATGGCTACACCTTC. Translated, it gives CASRTGQNYGYTF.

V and J are TRBV7-2 and TRBJ1-5, with D unresolved. The germline CDR1 and CDR2 sequences are SGHTA and FQGNSA. V was cut by 3 bases and J by 6 bases, with 6 bases left in between. This CDR3 spans 12 amino acids. CDR3 sequence (DNA): TGTGCCAGCAGCTTTAACAGTCAGCCCCAGCATTTT. Protein: CASSFNSQPQHF.

This clonotype is deemed medium-sized. The chain couples TRBV18 to TRBJ2-1; no definite D call. V lost 4 bases to trimming and J lost 7 bases, with 11 bases between them. In germline, CDR1 is KGHSH, CDR2 LQKENI. The length of the CDR3 is 13 residues. This CDR3 is CASSLIQENEQFF. DNA for the CDR3: TGTGCCAGCTCACTCATACAAGAGAATGAGCAGTTCTTC. The full variable domain, rest sourced from reference TRBV18 and TRBJ2-1, is NAGVMQNPRHLVRRRGQEARLRCSPMKGHSHVYWYRQLPEEGLKFMVYLQKENIIDESGMPKERFSAEFPKEGPSILRIQQVVRGDSAAYFCASSLIQENEQFFGPGTRLTVL.

This clonotype is labeled medium-sized. This sequence joins TRBV21-1 and TRBJ1-3. TRBV21-1 is reported as a pseudogene. CDR3 size: 15 residues. The CDR3 region has the DNA TGTGCCAGCGGGCACGGACGGTGCTCTGGAAACACCATATATTTT. Its protein is CASGHGRCSGNTIYF.

This clonotype is termed medium-sized (0.01 to 0.1%). V and J are TRBV2 and TRBJ2-3; D uncertain. CDR1 and CDR2 from the germline V gene are SNHLY and FYNNEI. The CDR3 has 15 amino acids. V lost 1 base and J 1 base, leaving 9 bases between the germline ends. As DNA, the CDR3 is TGTGCCAGCAGTGAAGTTAGGTCCCGCACAGATACGCAGTATTTT. Protein sequence: CASSEVRSRTDTQYF.

This clonotype showed up many times. The chain carries TRBV7-9 and TRBJ1-2; D gene uncertain. The V gene lost 1 base and the J gene lost 6 bases, with 6 bases spanning the gap. The CDR3 runs 12 residues. Germline CDR1 reads SEHNR; CDR2 reads FQNEAQ (reference sequence). The CDR3 here is CASSLDRHGYTF. The CDR3 nucleotides are TGTGCCAGCAGCTTAGACCGTCATGGCTACACCTTC.

The chain combines TRBV12-3 or TRBV12-4 with TRBJ2-3; 11 nucleotides agree with TRBD2. V lost 6 bases and J lost 2; bases outside the gene matches: 7. This CDR3 spans 16 amino acids. DNA of the CDR3: TGTGCCAGCAGGGGGGGGACTAGCGGTTACACAGATACGCAGTATTTT. It is translated as CASRGGTSGYTDTQYF.

This clonotype was seen only once. The V and J genes are TRBV4-2 and TRBJ2-1; possibly TRBD2 for D (7 bases). The germline V and J ends were trimmed by 4 bases and 9 bases, with 22 bases remaining between them. CDR3 length: 16 residues. Germline V gene sequence: CDR1 LGHNA, CDR2 YNFKEQ. The CDR3 loop reads CASSLQEGGAESEQFF. In nucleotides, the CDR3 is TGTGCCAGCAGCCTCCAGGAGGGGGGGGCCGAAAGTGAGCAGTTCTTC.

This clonotype was recorded many times. V is TRBV18 and J is TRBJ2-1, with TRBD2 matching over 9 bases. Germline V gene lookup returns CDR1 KGHSH and CDR2 LQKENI. This CDR3 region has 15 residues. The J segment lost 4 bases and the V segment lost 2 bases, leaving 3 bases of the junction unmatched. CDR3 sequence reads: CASSPVTSGYNEQFF. CDR3 DNA sequence: TGTGCCAGCTCACCAGTGACTAGCGGTTACAATGAGCAGTTCTTC.

This clonotype was picked up a small number of times. The germline gene is not matched at one end of the junction; a read error may be the cause. The chain recombines TRBV3-1 with TRBJ2-1, with D hard to call. The CDR3 is 11 residues long. Germline CDR1 reads LGHDT; CDR2 reads YNNKEL (reference sequence). Written as DNA, the CDR3 is TGTGCCAGCAGCCAAGGGTTGTCGGCCGCCTTC. As protein: CASSQGLSAAF.

This clonotype was recorded a few times. The chain uses TRBV5-1 and TRBJ1-1; no reliable D call. In germline, CDR1 is SGHRS, CDR2 YFSETQ. The CDR3 spans 13 residues. The ends were cut back, 1 base at V and 0 bases at J, with 4 bases in the middle. This CDR3 reads CASSLSLNTEAFF. CDR3 sequence (DNA): TGCGCCAGCAGCTTGTCCCTGAACACTGAAGCTTTCTTT.

This clonotype was seen more than once but under ten times. The chain uses TRBV2 and TRBJ2-6, with D maybe TRBD2 (5 bases). V lost 6 bases to trimming and J lost 0 bases, with 9 bases between them. CDR3 length: 15 residues. Per the germline V gene, CDR1 is SNHLY and CDR2 is FYNNEI. CDR3 coding DNA: TGTGCCAGCAGAGTCGGGAACTCTGGGGCCAACGTCCTGACTTTC. Its protein product is CASRVGNSGANVLTF.

Judged by abundance, this clonotype is medium-sized. The chain couples TRBV30 to TRBJ1-1; D may be TRBD1 (5 bases). V lost 2 bases and J lost 7, with 11 bases in between. Germline CDR1 is GTSNPN and CDR2 is SVGIG (reference sequence). The CDR3 runs 12 residues. CDR3 coding DNA: TGTGCCTGGAGTTTGGGGACCGTTGAAGCTTTCTTT. Its translation is CAWSLGTVEAFF.

The chain couples TRBV5-1 to TRBJ1-1, with D possibly being TRBD1 (5 bases). The CDR3 has 14 residues. V lost 0 bases, J lost 11 bases, and 17 bases lay in between. Germline loops: CDR1 SGHRS, CDR2 YFSETQ. CDR3 nucleotides: TGCGCCAGCAGCTTGGGGCAGGGTGTAAGCTCGGCTTTCTTT. Its protein product is CASSLGQGVSSAFF.

The rearrangement links TRBV12-3 or TRBV12-4 to TRBJ1-1, with D possibly TRBD1 on 5 matching bases. The CDR3 has 13 amino acids. V was shortened by 5 bases and J by 10 bases, with 17 bases between the two germline ends. CDR3 loop: CASSRRDPKGAFF. As DNA, the CDR3 is TGTGCCAGCAGTCGCCGGGACCCTAAGGGAGCTTTCTTT.

This clonotype was picked up many times. One base away lies a much larger clone, so this may be a sequencing read error. V and J are TRBV18 and TRBJ1-1; the D is unclear. V was pared by 2 bases and J by 0 bases, with 1 base between. Germline loops: CDR1 KGHSH, CDR2 LQKENI. The CDR3 runs 12 residues. The DNA for the CDR3 is TGTGCCAGCTCACCAATGAACACTGAAGCTTTCTTT. Translated, it gives CASSPMNTEAFF.

Concerning this clonotype itself: An end of the junction does not agree with germline; a read error may underlie this. The gene calls are TRBV20-1 and TRBJ2-3, with 9 bases fitting TRBD2. This CDR3 is 13 amino acids long. CDR1 is DFQATT, CDR2 SNEGSKA, per germline (reference sequence). CDR3 DNA: TGCAGTGCTAGAGAATTTCAAGGGACTAGCATAGCGTTT. It translates to CSAREFQGTSIAF.

As concerns this clonotype: Just one base apart from a much larger clone, this may be a read error. The chain has TRBV18 and TRBJ1-2; D might be TRBD1 (5 bases). The CDR3 has 16 residues. CDR1 is KGHSH, CDR2 LQKENI, per germline. This CDR3 is CVSSPMTEYTNYGYTF. CDR3 in DNA: TGTGTCAGCTCACCAATGACAGAATACACTAACTATGGCTACACCTTC. The full variable domain, rest sourced from reference TRBV18 and TRBJ1-2, is NAGVMQNPRHLVRRRGQEARLRCSPMKGHSHVYWYRQLPEEGLKFMVYLQKENIIDESGMPKERFSAEFPKEGPSILRIQQVVRGDSAAYFCVSSPMTEYTNYGYTFGSGTRLTVV.

V gene TRBV18 combines with J gene TRBJ2-1, with D maybe TRBD1 (5 bases). Trimming shortened V by 0 bases and J by 3 bases, and 12 bases separated the two germline ends. This CDR3 comprises 16 residues. The germline gives CDR1 KGHSH, CDR2 LQKENI. The CDR3 DNA sequence: TGTGCCAGCTCACCACCTTACAGGAGCGACTACAATGAGCAGTTCTTC. Translation: CASSPPYRSDYNEQFF.

Only a few counts were recorded for this clonotype. The rearrangement links TRBV20-1 to TRBJ1-6; a weak D match, TRBD1 (5 bases). CDR3 length: 12 amino acids. V was pared by 6 bases and J by 5 bases, with 8 bases between. Germline V CDR1 and CDR2: DFQATT, SNEGSKA (reference sequence). The CDR3 protein is CSAQGDNSPLHF. The CDR3 DNA follows: TGCAGTGCGCAGGGAGATAATTCACCCCTCCACTTT.

This clonotype is classed as medium-sized. The chain is built from TRBV28 and TRBJ2-2; the D is unclear. Per the germline V gene, CDR1 is MDHEN and CDR2 is SYDVKM. V was trimmed by 7 bases and J by 0 bases, leaving 12 bases between them. CDR3 length: 15 residues. The CDR3, as DNA: TGTGCCAGCAAGGTAGAGCCGACGAACACCGGGGAGCTGTTTTTT. This sequence encodes CASKVEPTNTGELFF.

This clonotype was seen a handful of times. Since the CDR3 does not end with the conserved phenylalanine or tryptophan, this likely comes from a read error. The V gene is TRBV6-6, the J gene TRBJ2-1, with 12 bases aligning to TRBD2. V shed 4 bases and J 6 bases; nucleotides not matched to a gene: 7. The CDR3 runs to 16 residues. CDR1 is MNHNY and CDR2 is SVGAGI in the germline V gene (reference sequence). The CDR3 loop reads CASSSASSGRGNEQFS. The DNA of the CDR3 is TGTGCCAGCAGTTCCGCGTCTAGCGGGAGGGGCAATGAGCAGTTCTCC.

This clonotype came up many times. V usage is TRBV29-1 and J usage is TRBJ2-3; D gene unclear. Trimming left V 6 bases short and J 3 bases short, with 10 bases between. The CDR3 has 12 residues. In germline, CDR1 is SQVTM, CDR2 ANQGSEA. CDR3 in DNA: TGCAGCGTGGATAGAGGTACAGATACGCAGTATTTT. This translates into CSVDRGTDTQYF.

This clonotype was found many times. This sequence joins TRBV6-6 and TRBJ1-2; TRBD1 might be the D (5 bases). Germline CDR1 and CDR2: MNHNY and SVGAGI (reference sequence). The CDR3 totals 17 residues. V lost 2 bases, J lost 4 bases, and 20 bases lay in between. The CDR3 sequence is CASSYDSSGIGGYGYTF. The CDR3 DNA follows: TGTGCCAGCAGTTACGATTCATCAGGGATCGGAGGCTATGGCTACACCTTC.

This clonotype ranks as medium-sized. The chain has TRBV14 and TRBJ1-1; the D is unclear. This CDR3 has 16 amino acids. The germline V and J ends were trimmed by 5 bases and 1 base, with 17 bases remaining between them. The germline V gene encodes CDR1 SGHDN and CDR2 FVKESK. The CDR3 DNA is TGTGCCAGCAGCACGCAAGGGATCCTCACGAACACTGAAGCTTTCTTT. Residues: CASSTQGILTNTEAFF.